This is a list of T cell receptor beta chains from one sample in a study of shared clonotypes between healthy human individuals. Clones were read by immunoSEQ multiplex PCR, and TCRdb kept only the in-frame ones, dropping some. Of about 2 million clones listed, roughly 94% are singletons. Sequenced input: naive CD4+ T cells sorted from blood. Receptor source: a man between 18 and 29 years old in good health. CDR3s leave out the opening cysteine and the closing phenylalanine or tryptophan. Each record gives: V gene, J gene, CDR3 protein.

TRBV29-1	TRBJ2-7	SASKGGFYEQY
TRBV20-1	TRBJ2-1	SPLDGDGQF
TRBV19	TRBJ2-3	ASSPISGTSGSNTQY
TRBV5-1	TRBJ2-7	ASSPRTSGYEQY
TRBV9	TRBJ1-4	ASTPPLRGRLNEKLF
TRBV27	TRBJ1-2	ASKGADRGSYGYT
TRBV5-4	TRBJ1-4	ASSLQGRATNEKLF
TRBV11-2	TRBJ1-1	ASSYGTVGTEAF
TRBV5-1	TRBJ1-5	ASSPDEGNQPQH
TRBV5-1	TRBJ1-6	ASSVGQDRTSLH
TRBV5-6	TRBJ2-1	ASSLRRYNEQF
TRBV10-3	TRBJ2-3	AISEAGGGGTRY
TRBV27	TRBJ1-5	ASSPLDRVNQPQH
TRBV7-2	TRBJ2-7	ASSQGQARSYEQY
TRBV9	TRBJ1-2	ASRKEGPGNYGYT
TRBV5-1	TRBJ2-7	ASSTWDGSIYEQY
TRBV5-1	TRBJ2-5	ASSLGQGLFQETQY
TRBV30	TRBJ2-5	AWKSQETQY
TRBV5-1	TRBJ2-7	ASSLNRASSYEQY
TRBV14	TRBJ1-2	ASSQGEGMGSNGYT
TRBV4-1	TRBJ2-4	ASSQVNRDKDIQY
TRBV2	TRBJ1-1	ASTLQGNTEAF
TRBV28	TRBJ2-2	ASRRGATGELF
TRBV7-9	TRBJ2-5	ASSPDGPETQY
TRBV27	TRBJ2-7	ASSLPSIGSYEQY
TRBV18	TRBJ1-2	ASSPNDRGHGYT
TRBV4-3	TRBJ2-3	ASSQSGWTSTDTQY
TRBV5-4	TRBJ1-1	ASSLQGPQEAF
TRBV18	TRBJ2-2	ASSWEVNTGELF
TRBV10-1	TRBJ2-3	ASSGGTGSTDTQY
TRBV6-5	TRBJ2-7	ASSAGTRSFEQY
TRBV6-5	TRBJ1-4	ASSFGTVNEKLF